Sequencing of this T cell receptor beta chain was carried out in a study of blood T cell repertoires in COVID-19. Study as a whole: Both acute and convalescent COVID-19 samples were obtained from the United States, Italy and Spain.

The V and J ends lost 8 bases and 0 bases, in that order; junction bases with no gene match: 11. Per germline, CDR1 GTSNPN and CDR2 SVGIG (reference sequence). The CDR3 length is 15 residues. Source study methods: The assay estimated nucleated cells by amplifying reference gene primers. TCRdb's copy holds only in-frame clones and misses some; the assay was immunoSEQ multiplex PCR. V and J calls and clone size are given by that table; D and trimming were obtained from the DNA. This sample has approximately 320,000 clones, with around nine tenths found just once. Assignment of participants to cohorts was predicated upon participant-reported clinical history. For recovered donors of Cohort 3, there were two negative PCRs, clearance, or symptom resolution.

The TCR sequence derives from a man aged 60 to 69 who had recovered from COVID-19. This chain joins TRBV30 and TRBJ1-1, with TRBD1 identical over 8 bases. Input material: PBMCs or T cells enriched from blood (not recorded which). CDR3 sequence: CAGAGQGVVNTEAFF. In DNA, the CDR3 is TGTGCCGGCGCAGGACAGGGCGTCGTGAACACTGAAGCTTTCTTT.